Each of the 30 T cell receptor beta chains below was sequenced from the same sample in a study of human T cells and chemical hapten exposure. Stated time point: patch test 2, 6 weeks after DPC sensitization. Treatment meaning: therapeutic diphenylcyclopropenone sensitization with weekly scalp DPC. TCRdb re-called the RACE reads with MiXCR, one entry per CDR3 protein. The sample records 360,000 or so distinct CDR3 sequences, under 6.5% being singletons. The sequencing here drew on whole blood, taken in connection with sensitization to the hapten diphenylcyclopropenone (DPC). These receptors were collected from a woman aged 18-35 years with alopecia areata. Some clones in this sample may be carry-over from other donors' samples.

The chain combines TRBV12-3 or TRBV12-4 with TRBJ1-1; D is unresolved. Trimming left V 1 base short and J 7 bases short, with 7 bases between. The CDR3 extends over 12 amino acids. CDR3 DNA sequence: TGTGCCAGCAGTTTAGAGGTGGGTGAAGCTTTCTTT. This gives the protein CASSLEVGEAFF.

This clonotype was observed at least ten times. V usage is TRBV4-3 and J usage is TRBJ1-4; 8 positions match TRBD1. The CDR3 is made up of 15 amino acids. CDR1 is LGHNA and CDR2 is YSLEER in the germline V gene. Germline trimming cut 5 bases from V and 4 bases from J; bases unmatched to any gene: 6. In DNA form, the CDR3 reads TGCGCCAGCAGCGCTACACAGGGGGATAATGAAAAACTGTTTTTT. It translates to CASSATQGDNEKLFF.

This clonotype was counted at least ten times. The chain recombines TRBV29-1 with TRBJ1-2, with 9 bases identical to TRBD1. This CDR3 has 13 amino acids. Germline trimming cut 6 bases from V and 5 bases from J; bases unmatched to any gene: 7. CDR1 is SQVTM, CDR2 ANQGSEA, per germline. DNA for the CDR3: TGCAGCGTCGTGACAGGGGGTCGGTATGGCTACACCTTC. It yields the protein CSVVTGGRYGYTF.

This clonotype has at least ten counts. J is TRBJ1-2 and V is TRBV28; possible D gene TRBD1, 5 bases. Germline CDR1 and CDR2: MDHEN and SYDVKM. CDR3 length equals 12 residues. Deletions cut 5 bases from V and 4 bases from J, with 8 bases between. The CDR3 DNA reads as TGTGCCAGCAGTCCCAGGGCCTATGGCTACACCTTC. Protein: CASSPRAYGYTF.

This clonotype was observed many times. CDR3 loop: CASSFSRNEQYF. CDR3 nucleotides: TGTGCCAGCAGTTTCAGTCGCAACGAGCAGTACTTC. The J gene is TRBJ2-7, the V gene TRBV6-2 or TRBV6-3; unclear D gene. The CDR3 contains 12 residues. Per the germline V gene, CDR1 is MNHEY and CDR2 is SVGEGT. The V end lost 4 bases, the J end lost 5 bases, and 9 bases lay between the germline ends.

The table lists this clonotype with many counts. This CDR3 is CASNQGDEAFF. For the CDR3, the DNA is TGTGCCAGCAACCAGGGGGATGAAGCTTTCTTT. The V and J genes are TRBV7-9 and TRBJ1-1, with 7 bases matching TRBD1. This CDR3 is 11 amino acids long. V dropped 7 bases and J dropped 7; count of bases not matched to a gene: 3. The germline V gene encodes CDR1 SEHNR and CDR2 FQNEAQ (reference sequence).

At least ten counts were recorded for this clonotype. The chain is built from TRBV6-5 and TRBJ1-2; tentative D call: TRBD1 (6 bases). Germline-derived CDR1 and CDR2 are MNHEY and SVGAGI. The CDR3 consists of 14 residues. The V gene lost 2 bases and the J gene lost 8 bases, with 15 bases spanning the gap. The DNA for the CDR3 is TGTGCCAGCAGTTACGGTGGGGGCCAGGCGGGCTACACCTTC. Amino acid sequence: CASSYGGGQAGYTF.

This clonotype was seen more than once but under ten times. The genes are TRBV15 and TRBJ1-2, with D hard to call. The V gene's germline CDR1 is LNHNV and CDR2 YYDKDF (reference sequence). The CDR3 has 13 residues. Trimming stripped 6 bases from V and 9 bases from J, with 17 bases between. The CDR3 region has the DNA TGTGCCACCAGTCCGAATCACCTAGACCGCTACACCTTC. Translated, it gives CATSPNHLDRYTF.

The table lists this clonotype with many counts. The chain recombines TRBV27 with TRBJ1-5; 9 nucleotides line up with TRBD1. Germline V lookup: CDR1 MNHEY, CDR2 SMNVEV (reference sequence). The CDR3 totals 15 residues. V lost 5 bases to trimming and J lost 4 bases; unmatched junction nucleotides: 6. The CDR3 protein is CASSTGTGWNQPQHF. The CDR3 DNA reads TGTGCCAGCAGTACAGGGACAGGGTGGAATCAGCCCCAGCATTTT.

In this sample, this clonotype turned up many times. The chain recombines TRBV12-3 or TRBV12-4 with TRBJ1-2; no clear D. V lost 7 bases and J lost 4, with 16 bases in between. The CDR3 runs 14 residues. The CDR3 sequence is CASTGEARTYGYTF. The CDR3 DNA follows: TGTGCCAGCACCGGAGAGGCAAGGACCTATGGCTACACCTTC.

This clonotype occurred many times. This rearrangement joins TRBV15 to TRBJ2-5; the D is unclear. The CDR3 covers 14 residues. Germline-derived CDR1 and CDR2 are LNHNV and YYDKDF (reference sequence). V was trimmed by 4 bases and J by 0 bases, leaving 9 bases between them. The CDR3 region is CATSNLPNQETQYF. CDR3 nucleotides: TGTGCCACCAGCAATCTACCCAACCAAGAGACCCAGTACTTC.

The rearrangement joins TRBV7-9 to TRBJ2-3; D unclear. The V end was cut by 3 bases, the J end by 2 bases, with 15 bases between. The CDR3 spans 16 residues. Looked up from germline, CDR1 is SEHNR and CDR2 is FQNEAQ (reference sequence). The CDR3 DNA reads TGTGCCAGCAGCTTCGGATCCAGTCTCTTCACAGATACGCAGTATTTT. Its translation is CASSFGSSLFTDTQYF.

In this sample, this clonotype turned up many times. This rearrangement joins TRBV11-2 to TRBJ2-5; D gene ambiguous. V shed 0 bases and J shed 5 bases, with 10 bases lying between them. CDR1 and CDR2 from the germline V gene are SGHAT and FQNNGV. This CDR3 is built from 14 residues. The CDR3 is CASSLEAAAETQYF. CDR3 nucleotide sequence: TGTGCCAGCAGCTTAGAGGCAGCCGCGGAGACCCAGTACTTC.

In its sample, this clonotype was seen many times. The V gene is TRBV4-2, the J gene TRBJ2-5, with D unresolved. Germline assignment: CDR1 LGHNA and CDR2 YNFKEQ. CDR3 length: 16 residues. The V end was cut by 5 bases, the J end by 2 bases, with 18 bases between. CDR3 amino acids: CASSSGPTGTQETQYF. Here the CDR3 DNA reads TGTGCCAGCAGCAGTGGGCCCACTGGAACTCAAGAGACCCAGTACTTC.

This clonotype was found many times. The genes are TRBV3-1 and TRBJ2-1, with D possibly TRBD2 on 6 matching bases. Germline V gene data show CDR1 as LGHDT and CDR2 as YNNKEL (reference sequence). The CDR3 spans 16 residues. V was shortened by 1 base and J by 7 bases, with 17 bases between the two germline ends. CDR3 sequence (DNA): TGTGCCAGCAGCCAAGGACGGGCGGGGTTGAAGAATGAGCAGTTCTTC. This codes for CASSQGRAGLKNEQFF.

This clonotype has just a few counts. The V call is TRBV6-5, the J call TRBJ2-3; 10 bases fit TRBD2. Trimming removed 6 bases from V and 1 base from J; junction bases left unmatched: 4. The CDR3 has 15 amino acids. The germline V gene has CDR1 MNHEY and CDR2 SVGAGI. The CDR3 loop is CASRTGTSGTDTQYF. The DNA of the CDR3 is TGTGCCAGCAGAACCGGGACTAGCGGCACAGATACGCAGTATTTT.

The V gene is TRBV4-3, the J gene TRBJ2-7; either TRBD1 or TRBD2 may fit D (5 bases each). V shed 0 bases and J shed 11 bases, with 23 bases lying between them. This CDR3 region has 16 residues. In germline, CDR1 is LGHNA, CDR2 YSLEER. The CDR3 nucleotides are TGCGCCAGCAGCCAAGAGTGGGCAGGGATACCTACGAGGGAGTACTTC. Amino acid sequence: CASSQEWAGIPTREYF.

This clonotype has a count of ten or more. The chain is built from TRBV6-2 or TRBV6-3 and TRBJ2-7, with D unresolved. Germline CDR1 MNHEY, CDR2 SVGEGT. Between the trimmed V and J ends, which lost 5 bases and 4 bases, there was a span of 18 bases. This CDR3 is 15 amino acids long. CDR3 region: CASSVHLGMKYEQYF. The CDR3 DNA sequence: TGTGCCAGCAGTGTCCATCTAGGGATGAAATACGAGCAGTACTTC.

This clonotype was seen many times. The rearrangement uses TRBV29-1 and TRBJ2-6; TRBD1 is a possible D gene (5 bases). CDR1 and CDR2 from the germline V gene are SQVTM and ANQGSEA. This CDR3 is 17 amino acids long. Trimming took off 0 bases at V and 0 bases at J, with 12 bases between the two ends. The CDR3 DNA is TGCAGCGTTGAAGAAGGCAGGGAAATCTCTGGGGCCAACGTCCTGACTTTC. It translates to CSVEEGREISGANVLTF.

There are a few counts of this clonotype. The chain employs TRBV7-3 and TRBJ2-2; 8 bases map to TRBD1. Germline lookup yields CDR1 SGHTA and CDR2 FQGTGA. J was trimmed by 6 bases and V by 1 base; bases with no gene match: 4. The CDR3 runs to 15 residues. The CDR3, as DNA: TGTGCCAGCAGCTTAAGGACAGGGAGATCCGGGGAGCTGTTTTTT. Its protein is CASSLRTGRSGELFF.

In this sample, this clonotype turned up a few times. Given a much more abundant clone one base away, this may be a read error. The chain recombines TRBV6-2 or TRBV6-3 with TRBJ1-5, with no clear D. This CDR3 is built from 13 residues. CDR1 is MNHEY and CDR2 is SVGEGT in the germline V gene. Trimming took off 5 bases at V and 2 bases at J, with 7 bases between the two ends. CDR3 loop: CASSHGGNQPQHF. The DNA of the CDR3 is TGTGCCAGCAGTCATGGGGGCAATCAGCCCCAGCATTTT.

This clonotype appeared many times. The J gene is TRBJ1-1, the V gene TRBV21-1; whether TRBD1, the table's D call, matches the DNA was not checked. TRBV21-1 is a known pseudogene. The length of the CDR3 is 21 residues. DNA for the CDR3: TGTGCCAGCAGAGGGGCGATTGTAACTCACCCCGGGGATTTTGGGTACACTGAAGCTTTCTTT. Its protein is CASRGAIVTHPGDFGYTEAFF.

This clonotype has a handful of counts. This chain joins TRBV5-1 and TRBJ2-7; 9 nucleotides match TRBD1. V trimming: 1 base; J trimming: 5 bases; junction bases outside the gene matches: 4. The CDR3 runs 14 residues. Germline V lookup: CDR1 SGHRS, CDR2 YFSETQ. The chain's CDR3 is CASSLRDRAHEQYF. In DNA form, the CDR3 reads TGCGCCAGCAGCTTGCGGGACAGGGCCCACGAGCAGTACTTC.

This clonotype was counted ten times or more. V gene TRBV24-1 combines with J gene TRBJ2-1, with D uncertain. Trimming removed 4 bases at V and 5 bases at J, with 8 bases between. The CDR3 extends over 13 amino acids. Germline assignment: CDR1 KGHDR and CDR2 SFDVKD. CDR3 in DNA: TGTGCCACCAGTGACCCACCCGACAATGAGCAGTTCTTC. Protein product: CATSDPPDNEQFF.

This clonotype has only a few counts. The chain links TRBV12-3 or TRBV12-4 to TRBJ2-3; the D is unclear. This CDR3 comprises 13 residues. The V gene lost 2 bases and the J gene lost 11 bases, with 14 bases spanning the gap. The CDR3 spells CASSLYLLLGQYF. For the CDR3, the DNA is TGTGCCAGCAGTTTATATCTCCTTCTCGGGCAGTATTTT.

The CDR3 spells CASRLAGTSGTDTQYF. The DNA for the CDR3 is TGCGCCAGCAGACTGGCGGGGACTAGCGGCACAGATACGCAGTATTTT. The chain couples TRBV5-1 to TRBJ2-3; TRBD2 agrees at 10 bases. This CDR3 spans 16 amino acids. Trimming took 5 bases from V and 1 from J; bases not matched to a gene: 7. Germline CDR1 and CDR2: SGHRS and YFSETQ. Complete variable domain (other parts from reference TRBV5-1 and TRBJ2-3): KAGVTQTPRYLIKTRGQQVTLSCSPISGHRSVSWYQQTPGQGLQFLFEYFSETQRNKGNFPGRFSGRQFSNSRSEMNVSTLELGDSALYLCASRLAGTSGTDTQYFGPGTRLTVL.

This clonotype was detected a few times. The gene calls are TRBV5-4 and TRBJ1-2; the match to TRBD1 covers 7 bases. Trimming took 0 bases from V and 6 from J; bases not matched to a gene: 5. The CDR3 is 14 amino acids. Germline V gene lookup returns CDR1 SGHNT and CDR2 YYREEE (reference sequence). CDR3 bases: TGTGCCAGCAGCTTGGACCGACAGGGCAATGGCTACACCTTC. Translated, it gives CASSLDRQGNGYTF.

The rearrangement joins TRBV10-3 to TRBJ1-3; the D gene is possibly TRBD1 (6 bases). The ends were cut back, 0 bases at V and 2 bases at J, with 8 bases in the middle. Germline V gene sequence: CDR1 ENHRY, CDR2 SYGVKD. CDR3 length equals 15 residues. CDR3 in DNA: TGTGCCATCAGTGAGTCTACAGGGACTGGAAACACCATATATTTT. Translated: CAISESTGTGNTIYF.

This clonotype appeared many times. The rearrangement uses TRBV9 and TRBJ1-1; D uncertain. This CDR3 region has 15 residues. Trimming left V 4 bases short and J 5 bases short, with 18 bases between. Germline assignment: CDR1 SGDLS and CDR2 YYNGEE. DNA for the CDR3: TGTGCCAGCAGCAACCAACACGGGGAGAGGACTGAAGCTTTCTTT. Translated: CASSNQHGERTEAFF.

This clonotype appeared a few times. This chain links TRBV20-1 with TRBJ1-2, with unresolved D. V was cut by 1 base and J by 5 bases, with 11 bases left in between. The length of the CDR3 is 13 residues. Germline CDR1 DFQATT, CDR2 SNEGSKA (reference sequence). The CDR3 region is CSARGGSPYGYTF. As DNA, the CDR3 is TGCAGTGCTAGAGGAGGTTCCCCATATGGCTACACCTTC.